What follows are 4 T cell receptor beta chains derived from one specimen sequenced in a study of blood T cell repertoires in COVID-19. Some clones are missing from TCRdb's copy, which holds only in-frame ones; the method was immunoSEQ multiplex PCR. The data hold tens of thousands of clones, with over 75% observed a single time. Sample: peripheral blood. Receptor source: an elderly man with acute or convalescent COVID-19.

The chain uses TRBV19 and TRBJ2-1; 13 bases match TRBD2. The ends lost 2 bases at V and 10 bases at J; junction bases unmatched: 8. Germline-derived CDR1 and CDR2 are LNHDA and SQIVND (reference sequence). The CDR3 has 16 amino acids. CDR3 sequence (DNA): TGTGCCAGTAGTATAACGGGGGGACTAGCGGGGCGGGAGCAGTTCTTC. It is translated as CASSITGGLAGREQFF.

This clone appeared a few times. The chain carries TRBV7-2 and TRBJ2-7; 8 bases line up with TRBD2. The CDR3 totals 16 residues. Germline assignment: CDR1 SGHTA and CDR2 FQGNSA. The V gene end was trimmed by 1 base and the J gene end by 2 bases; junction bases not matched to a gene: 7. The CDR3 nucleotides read TGTGCCAGCAGCTTAGGTGCCGGGAGGGGTGCCTACGAGCAGTACTTC. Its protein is CASSLGAGRGAYEQYF.

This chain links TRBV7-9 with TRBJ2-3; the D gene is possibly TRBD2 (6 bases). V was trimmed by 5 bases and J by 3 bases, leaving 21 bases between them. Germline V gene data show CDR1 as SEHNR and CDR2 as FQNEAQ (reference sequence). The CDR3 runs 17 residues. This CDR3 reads CASSPWFSGRETDTQYF. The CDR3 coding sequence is TGTGCCAGCAGCCCCTGGTTTAGCGGAAGGGAGACAGATACGCAGTATTTT.

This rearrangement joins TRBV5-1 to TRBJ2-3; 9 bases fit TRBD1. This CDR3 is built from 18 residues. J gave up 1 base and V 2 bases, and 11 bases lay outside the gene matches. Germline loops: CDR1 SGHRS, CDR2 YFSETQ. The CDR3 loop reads CASSFLPAGQGRTDTQYF. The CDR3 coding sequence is TGCGCCAGCAGCTTTCTTCCCGCGGGACAGGGACGCACAGATACGCAGTATTTT.